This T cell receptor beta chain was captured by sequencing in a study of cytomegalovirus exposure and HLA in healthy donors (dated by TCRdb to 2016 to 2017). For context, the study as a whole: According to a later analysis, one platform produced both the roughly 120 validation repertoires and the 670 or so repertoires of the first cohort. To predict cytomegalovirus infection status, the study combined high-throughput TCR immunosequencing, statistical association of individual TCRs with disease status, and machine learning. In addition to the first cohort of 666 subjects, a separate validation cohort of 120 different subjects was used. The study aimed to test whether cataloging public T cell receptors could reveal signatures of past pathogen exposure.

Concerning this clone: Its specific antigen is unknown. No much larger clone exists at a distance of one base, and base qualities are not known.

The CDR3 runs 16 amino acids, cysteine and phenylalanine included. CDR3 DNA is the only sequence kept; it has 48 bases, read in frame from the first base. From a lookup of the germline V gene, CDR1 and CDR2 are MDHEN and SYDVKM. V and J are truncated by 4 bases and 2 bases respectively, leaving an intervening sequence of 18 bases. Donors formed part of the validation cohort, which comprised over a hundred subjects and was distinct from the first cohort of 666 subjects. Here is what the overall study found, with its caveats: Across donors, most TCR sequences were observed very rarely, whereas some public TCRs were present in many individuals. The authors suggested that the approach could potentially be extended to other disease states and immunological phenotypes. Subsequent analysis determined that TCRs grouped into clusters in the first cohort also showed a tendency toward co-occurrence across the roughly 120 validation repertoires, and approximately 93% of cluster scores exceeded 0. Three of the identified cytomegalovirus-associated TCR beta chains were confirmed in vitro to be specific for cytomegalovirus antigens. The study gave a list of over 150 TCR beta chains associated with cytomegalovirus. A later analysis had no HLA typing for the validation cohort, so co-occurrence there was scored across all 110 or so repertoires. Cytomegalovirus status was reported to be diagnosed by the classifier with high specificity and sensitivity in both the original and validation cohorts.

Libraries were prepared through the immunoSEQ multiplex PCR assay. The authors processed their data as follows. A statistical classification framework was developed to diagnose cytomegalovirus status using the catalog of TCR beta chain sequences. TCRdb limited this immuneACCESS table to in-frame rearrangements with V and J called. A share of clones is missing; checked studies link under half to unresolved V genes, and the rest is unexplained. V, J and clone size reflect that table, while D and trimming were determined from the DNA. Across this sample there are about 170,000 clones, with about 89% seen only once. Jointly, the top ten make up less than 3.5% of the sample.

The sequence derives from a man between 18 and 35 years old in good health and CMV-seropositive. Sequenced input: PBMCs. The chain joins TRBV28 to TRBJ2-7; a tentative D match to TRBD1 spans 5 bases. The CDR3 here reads CASSSTWQGLAYEQYF. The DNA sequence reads TGTGCCAGCAGTTCTACTTGGCAGGGATTGGCCTACGAGCAGTACTTC.